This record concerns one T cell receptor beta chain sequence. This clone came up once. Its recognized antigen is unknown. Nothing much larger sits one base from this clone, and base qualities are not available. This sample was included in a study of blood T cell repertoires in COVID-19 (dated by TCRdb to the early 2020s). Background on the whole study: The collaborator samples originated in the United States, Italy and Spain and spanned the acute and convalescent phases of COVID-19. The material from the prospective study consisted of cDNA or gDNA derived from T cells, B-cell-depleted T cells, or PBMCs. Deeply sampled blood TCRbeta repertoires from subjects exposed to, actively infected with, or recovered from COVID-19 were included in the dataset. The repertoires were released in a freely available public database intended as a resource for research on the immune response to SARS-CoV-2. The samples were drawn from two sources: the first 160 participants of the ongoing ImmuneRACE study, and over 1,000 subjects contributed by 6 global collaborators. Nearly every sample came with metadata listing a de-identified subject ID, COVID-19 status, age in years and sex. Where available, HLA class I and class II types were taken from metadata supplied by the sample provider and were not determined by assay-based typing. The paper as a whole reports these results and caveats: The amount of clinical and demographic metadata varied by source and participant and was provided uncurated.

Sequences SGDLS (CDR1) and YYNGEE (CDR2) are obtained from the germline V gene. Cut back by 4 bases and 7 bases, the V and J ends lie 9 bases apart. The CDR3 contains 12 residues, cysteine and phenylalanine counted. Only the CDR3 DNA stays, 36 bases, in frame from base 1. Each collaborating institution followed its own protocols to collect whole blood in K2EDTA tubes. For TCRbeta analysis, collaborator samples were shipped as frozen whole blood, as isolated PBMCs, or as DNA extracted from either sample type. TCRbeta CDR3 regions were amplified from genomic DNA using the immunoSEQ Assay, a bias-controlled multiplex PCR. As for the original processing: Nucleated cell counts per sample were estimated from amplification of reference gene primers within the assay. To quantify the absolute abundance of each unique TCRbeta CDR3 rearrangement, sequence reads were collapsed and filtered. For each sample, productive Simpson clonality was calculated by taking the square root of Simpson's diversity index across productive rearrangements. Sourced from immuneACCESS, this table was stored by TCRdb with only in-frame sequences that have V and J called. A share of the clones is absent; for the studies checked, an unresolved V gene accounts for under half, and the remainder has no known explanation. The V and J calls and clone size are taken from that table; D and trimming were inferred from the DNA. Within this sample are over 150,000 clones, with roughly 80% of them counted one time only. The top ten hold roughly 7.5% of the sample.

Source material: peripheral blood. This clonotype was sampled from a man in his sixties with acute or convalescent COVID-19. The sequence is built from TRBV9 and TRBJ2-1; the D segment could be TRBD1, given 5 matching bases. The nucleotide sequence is TGTGCCAGCAGCACCTACAGGAATGAGCAGTTCTTC. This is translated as CASSTYRNEQFF.